These T cell receptor beta chains were read from a single sample in a study of vaccination effects on CD4 cells after COVID-19. The assay was immunoSEQ multiplex PCR, and TCRdb's table has in-frame clones only and misses some. The sample includes around 31,000 clones, about 63% seen only once; the top ten take approximately 29%. These receptors' antigens are unknown. This specimen was CD4+ T cells from PBMCs cultured with HCoV-229E spike peptides, taken before COVID-19 vaccination. These TCRs come from a human donor who received a COVID-19 vaccine. CDR3s include the opening cysteine and the closing phenylalanine or tryptophan. The D gene is left open where the match is weak. Where a row states a size, it is once, few, many or the class of an expanded clone; other rows omit it.

v_gene,j_gene,d_gene,abundance,CDR3nt,CDR3aa
TRBV14,TRBJ1-1,-,-,TGTGCCAGCAGCCAAGGGGTTTTTCGGAACACTGAAGCTTTCTTT,CASSQGVFRNTEAFF
TRBV3-1/TRBV3-2,TRBJ2-7,-,-,TGTGCCAGCAGCGCCCCCCAGGTACCCTACGAGCAGTACTTC,CASSAPQVPYEQYF
TRBV4-2,TRBJ1-1,-,-,TGTGCCAGCAGCCAAGATCGAACGGACACTGAAGCTTTCTTT,CASSQDRTDTEAFF
TRBV9,TRBJ2-3,TRBD2,-,TGTGCCAGCAGCCCTCGGGCTAGCGGGAGTAGAGATACGCAGTATTTT,CASSPRASGSRDTQYF
TRBV27,TRBJ1-5,-,-,TGTGCCAGCTGGGGGTCCATCGGGAGCAATCAGCCCCAGCATTTT,CASWGSIGSNQPQHF
TRBV5-1,TRBJ2-7,-,-,TGCGCCAGCAGCTCCTCGGGGCAGGGCGGCGAGCAGTACTTC,CASSSSGQGGEQYF
TRBV19,TRBJ1-6,TRBD1,-,TGTGCCAGTAGTGGCTCCGGGACAGGGGTTCGGTCACCCCTCCACTTT,CASSGSGTGVRSPLHF
TRBV6-5,TRBJ1-1,-,-,TGTGCCAGCAGTTACTCGAAGGGCAGGAACACTGAAGCTTTCTTT,CASSYSKGRNTEAFF
TRBV6-2/TRBV6-3,TRBJ1-2,-,-,TGTGCCAGCAGTTATGGGCCGAATGGCTACACCTTC,CASSYGPNGYTF
TRBV6-2/TRBV6-3,TRBJ1-1,TRBD1,-,TGTGCCAGCAGTTCGCACAGGGGCAAGAACACTGAAGCTTTCTTT,CASSSHRGKNTEAFF
TRBV28,TRBJ2-7,-,-,TGTGCCAGCAGTTTAACCGGCCAGGGTTCCTACGAGCAGTACTTC,CASSLTGQGSYEQYF
TRBV6-6,TRBJ1-2,-,-,TGTGCCAGCAGTTACCCCCCCGGCGACTCGGGCTATGGCTACACCTTC,CASSYPPGDSGYGYTF
TRBV3-1/TRBV3-2,TRBJ2-1,-,few,TGTGCCAGCAGCCAAGGCGGCTGGGCGGGATTCTTC,CASSQGGWAGFF
TRBV5-4,TRBJ2-2,-,-,TGTGCCAGCAGCTCCCCCGCAGGGGGGACCGGGGAGCTGTTTTTT,CASSSPAGGTGELFF
TRBV7-8,TRBJ2-2,-,few,TGTGCCAGCAGCTTCGGACAGACCGGGGAGCTGTTTTTT,CASSFGQTGELFF
TRBV9,TRBJ1-3,-,-,TGTGCCAGCAGCGTAGACAGCTACTCTGGAAACACCATATATTTT,CASSVDSYSGNTIYF
TRBV11-2,TRBJ1-1,-,-,TGTGCCAGCAGCCCGCTCAGGGTCGGGAACACTGAAGCTTTCTTT,CASSPLRVGNTEAFF